This T cell receptor (beta chain) was captured by sequencing in a study of cytomegalovirus exposure and HLA in healthy donors. The overall study: Earlier, 150 million to 200 million T cells were analyzed, and about 100 million unique TCR beta sequences were found among them. In terms of ancestry, the Caucasian-associated cluster contained roughly 81% of the approximately 400 genotyped donors. HLA-typed donors contributed some 87 million unique TCRs, which were held in an early data release.

Healthy people donating bone marrow made up the donors. Both 60 Vbeta primers and 13 Jbeta primers went into the PCR. The table came from immunoSEQ multiplex PCR; TCRdb's copy has only in-frame clones and leaves some out. The sample yields 200,000 to 300,000 clones, approximately 84% seen once. This CDR3 contains 13 residues. CDR1 SGHTA and CDR2 FQGNSA come from the germline V gene. Trimming left V 1 base short and J 5 bases short, with 8 bases between. The sequence came from a woman aged 40-49 years in good health and CMV-seropositive. Sequencing input: PBMCs. The chain recombines TRBV7-2 with TRBJ2-5; D is unresolved. CDR3: CASSLGLTETQYF. CDR3 DNA sequence: TGTGCCAGCAGCTTAGGGCTCACCGAGACCCAGTACTTC.